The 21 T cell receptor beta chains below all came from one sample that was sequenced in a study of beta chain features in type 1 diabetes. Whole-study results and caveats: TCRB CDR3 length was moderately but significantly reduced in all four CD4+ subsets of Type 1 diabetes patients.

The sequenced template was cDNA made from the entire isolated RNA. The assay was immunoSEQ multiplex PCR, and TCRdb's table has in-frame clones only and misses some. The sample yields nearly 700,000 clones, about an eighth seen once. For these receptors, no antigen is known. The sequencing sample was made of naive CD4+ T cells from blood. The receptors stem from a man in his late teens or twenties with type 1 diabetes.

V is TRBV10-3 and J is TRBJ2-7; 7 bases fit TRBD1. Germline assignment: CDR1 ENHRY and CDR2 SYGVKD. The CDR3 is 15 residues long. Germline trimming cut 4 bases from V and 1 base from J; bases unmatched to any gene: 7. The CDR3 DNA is TGTGCCATCAGTGTAAAACAGGGGTTATCCTACGAGCAGTACTTC. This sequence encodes CAISVKQGLSYEQYF.

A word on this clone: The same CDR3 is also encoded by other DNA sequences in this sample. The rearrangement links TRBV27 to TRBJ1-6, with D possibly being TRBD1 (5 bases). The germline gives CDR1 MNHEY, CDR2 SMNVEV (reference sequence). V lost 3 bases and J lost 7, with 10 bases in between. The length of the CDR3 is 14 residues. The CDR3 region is CASSFGTANSPLHF. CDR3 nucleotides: TGTGCCAGCAGTTTTGGGACGGCGAATTCACCCCTCCACTTT.

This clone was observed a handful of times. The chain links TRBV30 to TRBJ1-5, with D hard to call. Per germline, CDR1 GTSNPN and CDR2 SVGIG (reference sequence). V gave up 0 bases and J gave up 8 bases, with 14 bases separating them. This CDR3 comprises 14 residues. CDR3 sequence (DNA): TGTGCCTGGAGTGTAACCCTCATCGGGGAGCCCCAGCATTTT. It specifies CAWSVTLIGEPQHF.

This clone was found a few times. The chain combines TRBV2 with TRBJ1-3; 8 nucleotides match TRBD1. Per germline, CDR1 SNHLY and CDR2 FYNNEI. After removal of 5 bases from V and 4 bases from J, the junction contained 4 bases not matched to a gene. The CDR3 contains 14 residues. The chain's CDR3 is CASSLRGPGNTIYF. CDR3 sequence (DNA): TGTGCCAGCAGTCTCAGGGGGCCAGGAAACACCATATATTTT.

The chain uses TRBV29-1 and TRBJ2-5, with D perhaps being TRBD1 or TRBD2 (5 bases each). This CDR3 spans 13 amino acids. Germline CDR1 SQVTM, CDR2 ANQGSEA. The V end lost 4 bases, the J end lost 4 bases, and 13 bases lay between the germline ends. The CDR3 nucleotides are TGCAGCGTTGCTGGGACCCCAGGAGAGACCCAGTACTTC. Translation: CSVAGTPGETQYF. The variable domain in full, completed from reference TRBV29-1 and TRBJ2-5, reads SAVISQKPSRDICQRGTSLTIQCQVDSQVTMMFWYRQQPGQSLTLIATANQGSEATYESGFVIDKFPISRPNLTFSTLTVSNMSPEDSSIYLCSVAGTPGETQYFGPGTRLLVL.

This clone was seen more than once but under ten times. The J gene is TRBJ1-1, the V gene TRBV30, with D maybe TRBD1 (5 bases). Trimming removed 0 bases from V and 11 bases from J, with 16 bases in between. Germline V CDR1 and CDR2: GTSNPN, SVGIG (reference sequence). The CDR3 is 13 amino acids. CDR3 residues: CAWSVQDGSVAFF. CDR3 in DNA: TGTGCCTGGAGTGTACAGGATGGCAGCGTCGCTTTCTTT.

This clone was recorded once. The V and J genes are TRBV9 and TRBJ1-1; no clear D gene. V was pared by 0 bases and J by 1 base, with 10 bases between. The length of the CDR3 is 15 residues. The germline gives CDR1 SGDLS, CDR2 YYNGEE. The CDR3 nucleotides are TGTGCCAGCAGCGTAGCCCCAGGCCAGAACACTGAAGCTTTCTTT. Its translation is CASSVAPGQNTEAFF.

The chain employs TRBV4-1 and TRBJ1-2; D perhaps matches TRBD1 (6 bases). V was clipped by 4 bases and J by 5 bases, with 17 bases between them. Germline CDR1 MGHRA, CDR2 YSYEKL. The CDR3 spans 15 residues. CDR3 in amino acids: CASSPLAGASYGYTF. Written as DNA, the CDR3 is TGCGCCAGCAGCCCTCTCGCAGGGGCGAGTTATGGCTACACCTTC.

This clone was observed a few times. CDR3 protein: CASSGQGAGANVLTF. The CDR3 DNA reads TGTGCCAGCAGTGGACAGGGGGCTGGGGCCAACGTCCTGACTTTC. The V and J genes are TRBV2 and TRBJ2-6; 9 positions agree with TRBD1. J was trimmed by 2 bases and V by 4 bases; bases with no gene match: 0. Germline V lookup: CDR1 SNHLY, CDR2 FYNNEI. This CDR3 has 15 amino acids.

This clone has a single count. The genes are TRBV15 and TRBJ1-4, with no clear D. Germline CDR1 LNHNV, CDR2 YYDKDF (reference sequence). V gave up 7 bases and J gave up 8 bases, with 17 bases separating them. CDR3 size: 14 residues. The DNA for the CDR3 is TGTGCCACCACCGGGCCCTCCGCGGTCGAAAAACTGTTTTTT. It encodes CATTGPSAVEKLFF.

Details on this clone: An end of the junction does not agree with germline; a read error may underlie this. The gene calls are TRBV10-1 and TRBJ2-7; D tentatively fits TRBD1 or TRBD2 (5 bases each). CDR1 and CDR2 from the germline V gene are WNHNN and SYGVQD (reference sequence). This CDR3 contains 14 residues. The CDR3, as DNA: TGCGCCAGCGGTGACAGCGGTAGCTCCTACGAGCAGTACTTC. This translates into CASGDSGSSYEQYF.

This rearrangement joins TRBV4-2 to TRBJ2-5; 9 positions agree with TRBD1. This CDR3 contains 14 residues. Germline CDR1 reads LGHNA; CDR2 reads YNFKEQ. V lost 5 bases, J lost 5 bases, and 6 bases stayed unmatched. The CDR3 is CASSTGQGRETQYF. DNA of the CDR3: TGTGCCAGCAGCACGGGACAGGGTAGGGAGACCCAGTACTTC.

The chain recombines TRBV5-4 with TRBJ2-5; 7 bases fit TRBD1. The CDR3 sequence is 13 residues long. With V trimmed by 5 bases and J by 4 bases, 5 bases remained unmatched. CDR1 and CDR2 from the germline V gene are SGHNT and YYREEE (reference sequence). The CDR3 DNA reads TGTGCCAGCAGTGAAACAGGGGTAGAGACCCAGTACTTC. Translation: CASSETGVETQYF.

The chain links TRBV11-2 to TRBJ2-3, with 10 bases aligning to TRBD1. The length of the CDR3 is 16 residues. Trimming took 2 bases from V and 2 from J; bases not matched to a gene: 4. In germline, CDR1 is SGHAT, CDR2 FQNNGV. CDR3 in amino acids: CASSLNDRGPTDTQYF. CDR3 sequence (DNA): TGTGCCAGCAGCTTAAATGACAGGGGGCCCACAGATACGCAGTATTTT. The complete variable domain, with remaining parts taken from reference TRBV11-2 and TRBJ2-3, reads EAGVAQSPRYKIIEKRQSVAFWCNPISGHATLYWYQQILGQGPKLLIQFQNNGVVDDSQLPKDRFSAERLKGVDSTLKIQPAKLEDSAVYLCASSLNDRGPTDTQYFGPGTRLTVL.

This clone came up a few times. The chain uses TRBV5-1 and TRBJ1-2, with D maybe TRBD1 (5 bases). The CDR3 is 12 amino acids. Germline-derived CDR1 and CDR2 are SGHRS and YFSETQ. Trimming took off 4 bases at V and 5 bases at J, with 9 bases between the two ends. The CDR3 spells CASSPGLYGYTF. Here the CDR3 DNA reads TGCGCCAGCAGCCCGGGACTTTATGGCTACACCTTC.

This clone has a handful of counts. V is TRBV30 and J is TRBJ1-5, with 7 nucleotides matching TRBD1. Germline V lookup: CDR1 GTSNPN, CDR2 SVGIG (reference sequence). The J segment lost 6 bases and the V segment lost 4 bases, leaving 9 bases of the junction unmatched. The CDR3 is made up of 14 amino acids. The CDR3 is CAWTPQGGGQPQHF. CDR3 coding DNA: TGTGCCTGGACCCCGCAGGGGGGCGGTCAGCCCCAGCATTTT.

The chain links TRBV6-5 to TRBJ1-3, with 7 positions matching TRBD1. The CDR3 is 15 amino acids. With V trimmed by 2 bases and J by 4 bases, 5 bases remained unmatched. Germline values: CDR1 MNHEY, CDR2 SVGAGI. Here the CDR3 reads CASSYDRVRGNTIYF. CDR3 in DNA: TGTGCCAGCAGTTACGACAGGGTGCGAGGAAACACCATATATTTT.

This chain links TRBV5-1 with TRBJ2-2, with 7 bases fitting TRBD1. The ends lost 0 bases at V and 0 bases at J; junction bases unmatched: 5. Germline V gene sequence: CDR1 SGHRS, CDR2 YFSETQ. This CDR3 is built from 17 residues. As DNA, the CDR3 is TGCGCCAGCAGCTTGGGTGGACAGGTGGCGAACACCGGGGAGCTGTTTTTT. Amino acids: CASSLGGQVANTGELFF.

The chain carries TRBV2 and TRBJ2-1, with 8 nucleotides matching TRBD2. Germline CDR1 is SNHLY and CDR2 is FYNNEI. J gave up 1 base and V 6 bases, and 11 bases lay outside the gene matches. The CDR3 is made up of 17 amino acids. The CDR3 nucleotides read TGTGCCAGCAGGAGGACTAGCTTAGCATCATCCTACAATGAGCAGTTCTTC. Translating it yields CASRRTSLASSYNEQFF.

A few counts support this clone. CDR3 protein: CSVVGQQNGYTF. For the CDR3, the DNA is TGCAGCGTTGTTGGACAGCAGAATGGCTACACCTTC. The chain joins TRBV29-1 to TRBJ1-2, with D perhaps matching TRBD1 (6 bases). The CDR3 contains 12 residues. The germline gives CDR1 SQVTM, CDR2 ANQGSEA. V dropped 4 bases and J dropped 6 bases, with 12 bases sitting between them.

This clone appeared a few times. The CDR3 nucleotides read TGTGCCAGCAGCTCCCGCCTCGGGGCTAGCGGGGGCCCGGCCGATGAGCAGTTCTTC. It specifies CASSSRLGASGGPADEQFF. This sequence joins TRBV7-9 and TRBJ2-1; 10 bases line up with TRBD2. The germline V gene has CDR1 SEHNR and CDR2 FQNEAQ (reference sequence). The V and J ends lost 4 bases and 8 bases, in that order; junction bases with no gene match: 20. The CDR3 has 19 residues.